These 5 T cell receptor beta chains were all obtained from the same sample, sequenced in a study of cytomegalovirus exposure and HLA in healthy donors. A multiplex PCR was run with 60 Vbeta primers and 13 Jbeta primers. Method: immunoSEQ multiplex PCR; TCRdb's copy keeps in-frame clones and lacks some. The table lists 150,000 to 160,000 clones, over 70% of them singletons. The sequencing input was PBMCs. The receptor source for this set is a young man in good health and CMV-seronegative.

This chain links TRBV7-9 with TRBJ1-4, with TRBD1 matching over 8 bases. Trimming took 5 bases from V and 3 from J; bases not matched to a gene: 17. Germline-derived CDR1 and CDR2 are SEHNR and FQNEAQ (reference sequence). The CDR3 totals 19 residues. The CDR3 DNA is TGTGCCAGCAGCCCCTATTCCCAGGGGGCGAGTCAGGCTAATGAAAAACTGTTTTTT. It encodes CASSPYSQGASQANEKLFF.

This chain joins TRBV5-1 and TRBJ1-6, with a possible D match to TRBD1 (6 bases). With 0 bases removed from V and 5 bases from J, the gap between germline ends came to 12 bases. Per germline, CDR1 SGHRS and CDR2 YFSETQ. The CDR3 loop spans 16 amino acids. The CDR3 nucleotides are TGCGCCAGCAGCTTGGAAGTCGGGGGGCATAATTCACCCCTCCACTTT. Protein: CASSLEVGGHNSPLHF.

The chain combines TRBV14 with TRBJ1-4; D perhaps matches TRBD1 (6 bases). Germline CDR1 is SGHDN and CDR2 is FVKESK. The V end was cut by 0 bases, the J end by 6 bases, with 11 bases between. The CDR3 is made up of 15 amino acids. CDR3 region: CASSQDGGKDEKLFF. For the CDR3, the DNA is TGTGCCAGCAGCCAAGATGGGGGCAAGGATGAAAAACTGTTTTTT. The whole variable domain, filled in from reference TRBV14 and TRBJ1-4, reads EAGVTQFPSHSVIEKGQTVTLRCDPISGHDNLYWYRRVMGKEIKFLLHFVKESKQDESGMPNNRFLAERTGGTYSTLKVQPAELEDSGVYFCASSQDGGKDEKLFFGSGTQLSVL.

This clone appeared a single time. V gene TRBV10-3 combines with J gene TRBJ1-2; 7 bases fit TRBD1. The CDR3 sequence is 14 residues long. V was pared by 3 bases and J by 8 bases, with 9 bases of the junction left unmatched. Germline values: CDR1 ENHRY, CDR2 SYGVKD. The CDR3 region is CAISDGQERRGYTF. The CDR3 DNA reads as TGTGCCATCAGTGACGGACAGGAACGGAGAGGCTACACCTTC.

The chain carries TRBV18 and TRBJ2-7; D is uncertain. V was pared by 2 bases and J by 2 bases, with 7 bases between. This CDR3 region has 13 residues. Germline V gene data show CDR1 as KGHSH and CDR2 as LQKENI. The CDR3, as DNA: TGTGCCAGCTCACCAGCGCTTACCTACGAGCAGTACTTC. Protein: CASSPALTYEQYF.